One sample yielded the 25 T cell receptor beta chains listed below, sequenced in a study of T cell repertoires in cytomegalovirus infection. TCRdb processed the reads anew with MiXCR; each CDR3 protein has one entry. This table holds about 770,000 distinct CDR3 sequences, under 35% found once. The antigens of these receptors remain unknown. Here the sequenced sample was cultured CD8+ T cells from PBMCs, taken from culture after CMV antigen stimulation. The receptors derive from a human donor in good health (CMV status not recorded). Some clones in this sample may be carry-over from other donors' samples.

The chain couples TRBV7-9 to TRBJ2-2, with 9 bases matching TRBD2. V lost 8 bases and J lost 1; bases outside the gene matches: 8. The CDR3 loop spans 16 amino acids. Germline values: CDR1 SEHNR, CDR2 FQNEAQ (reference sequence). CDR3 residues: CASEGIAGVNTGELFF. CDR3 DNA sequence: TGTGCCAGCGAGGGAATAGCGGGGGTGAACACCGGGGAGCTGTTTTTT.

This clonotype has a handful of counts. V gene TRBV12-3 or TRBV12-4 combines with J gene TRBJ1-1; D is undetermined. The germline V and J ends were trimmed by 5 bases and 2 bases, with 9 bases remaining between them. This CDR3 is built from 13 residues. The CDR3 DNA sequence: TGTGCCAGCAGTCCTTGGGTCAACACTGAAGCTTTCTTT. Its protein product is CASSPWVNTEAFF.

The V and J genes are TRBV11-1 and TRBJ2-1; TRBD2 agrees at 12 bases. The CDR3 runs to 17 residues. Germline CDR1 is SGHAT and CDR2 is FQDESV (reference sequence). V lost 5 bases to trimming and J lost 8 bases; unmatched junction nucleotides: 13. The CDR3 region has the DNA TGTGCCAGCAGCGGGGGCCCAACTAGCGGGGGGCCCTATGAGCAGTTCTTC. Translated: CASSGGPTSGGPYEQFF.

This chain joins TRBV6-1 and TRBJ1-6, with D tentatively TRBD1 (6 bases). This CDR3 is 17 amino acids long. V gave up 3 bases and J gave up 10 bases, with 22 bases separating them. Germline V gives CDR1 MNHNS, CDR2 SASEGT. CDR3 nucleotides: TGTGCCAGCAGTGATCTTACCGGGACAACCGATCTGTCACCCCTCCACTTT. Amino acids: CASSDLTGTTDLSPLHF.

The rearrangement joins TRBV15 to TRBJ2-2; D is uncertain. Per the germline V gene, CDR1 is LNHNV and CDR2 is YYDKDF (reference sequence). The CDR3 totals 18 residues. V lost 1 base to trimming and J lost 2 bases, with 17 bases between them. Written as DNA, the CDR3 is TGTGCCACCAGCAGAGGACTCCCGAGCTTATCTAACACCGGGGAGCTGTTTTTT. Residues: CATSRGLPSLSNTGELFF.

The chain couples TRBV6-2 or TRBV6-3 to TRBJ2-7; 11 bases map to TRBD2. The CDR3 consists of 15 residues. From germline, CDR1 is MNHEY and CDR2 SVGEGT. After removal of 8 bases from V and 2 bases from J, the junction contained 8 bases not matched to a gene. This chain's CDR3 is CASGLLAGETYEQYV. In nucleotides, the CDR3 is TGTGCCAGCGGACTACTAGCGGGGGAGACCTACGAGCAGTACGTC.

CDR3 protein: CASSQGLGLTDTQYF. The CDR3, as DNA: TGTGCCAGCAGCCAGGGTTTGGGACTCACAGATACGCAGTATTTT. The genes are TRBV3-1 and TRBJ2-3, with D possibly being TRBD2 (6 bases). The germline V gene encodes CDR1 LGHDT and CDR2 YNNKEL (reference sequence). There are 15 residues in the CDR3. The V end was cut by 3 bases, the J end by 2 bases, with 12 bases between.

V usage is TRBV7-9 and J usage is TRBJ2-1, with D perhaps matching TRBD2 (5 bases). This CDR3 spans 17 amino acids. CDR1 is SEHNR, CDR2 FQNEAQ, per germline (reference sequence). V dropped 5 bases and J dropped 3 bases, with 20 bases sitting between them. CDR3 in DNA: TGTGCCAGCAGCACGAAAAACGGACTTAGAATCTACAATGAGCAGTTCTTC. Its protein is CASSTKNGLRIYNEQFF. Full variable domain (outside the CDR3, taken from reference TRBV7-9 and TRBJ2-1): DTGVSQNPRHKITKRGQNVTFRCDPISEHNRLYWYRQTLGQGPEFLTYFQNEAQLEKSRLLSDRFSAERPKGSFSTLEIQRTEQGDSAMYLCASSTKNGLRIYNEQFFGPGTRLTVL.

The V call is TRBV27, the J call TRBJ1-6; TRBD1 might be the D (6 bases). With 6 bases removed from V and 6 bases from J, the gap between germline ends came to 15 bases. The CDR3 spans 15 residues. Looked up from germline, CDR1 is MNHEY and CDR2 is SMNVEV (reference sequence). CDR3 loop: CASSSPKGGNSPLHF. CDR3 coding DNA: TGTGCCAGCAGCTCCCCCAAGGGGGGTAATTCACCCCTCCACTTT.

The chain links TRBV15 to TRBJ1-1, with 7 bases lining up with TRBD1. The V segment lost 4 bases and the J segment 2 bases; nucleotides outside the gene matches: 4. The germline V gene has CDR1 LNHNV and CDR2 YYDKDF (reference sequence). The CDR3 sequence is 14 residues long. CDR3 DNA sequence: TGTGCCACCAGCATGGGACAGCCCAACACTGAAGCTTTCTTT. Amino acids: CATSMGQPNTEAFF.

This clonotype was detected only a few times. The V gene is TRBV12-3 or TRBV12-4, the J gene TRBJ1-5, with TRBD1 matching over 10 bases. This CDR3 contains 15 residues. Trimming at V came to 5 bases and at J to 4 bases, leaving 5 bases not matched to a gene. The CDR3 bases are TGTGCCAGCAGTATCCGGGACAGGGGTAATCAGCCCCAGCATTTT. Residues: CASSIRDRGNQPQHF.

This clonotype was detected ten times or more. This sequence joins TRBV7-9 and TRBJ1-5; D perhaps matches TRBD1 (6 bases). The CDR3 covers 15 residues. Germline values: CDR1 SEHNR, CDR2 FQNEAQ (reference sequence). V shed 3 bases and J shed 1 base, with 10 bases lying between them. DNA of the CDR3: TGTGCCAGCAGCTTTACAGGGACGAGCAATCAGCCCCAGCATTTT. Translated, it gives CASSFTGTSNQPQHF.

The chain has TRBV4-1 and TRBJ2-7; D gene ambiguous. In germline, CDR1 is MGHRA, CDR2 YSYEKL. The CDR3 runs to 13 residues. V lost 1 base and J 3 bases, leaving 7 bases between the germline ends. CDR3 residues: CASSQVIGYEQYF. The CDR3 DNA reads TGCGCCAGCAGCCAAGTGATAGGCTACGAGCAGTACTTC.

The CDR3 region has the DNA TGTGCCAGCAGTACTGACAGGGGCCCAGTAGACATTCAGTACTTC. Translating gives CASSTDRGPVDIQYF. J is TRBJ2-4 and V is TRBV2; TRBD1 aligns across 8 bases. The CDR3 contains 15 residues. The trim removed 5 bases at V and 8 bases at J, leaving 11 bases unmatched. The germline gives CDR1 SNHLY, CDR2 FYNNEI. The full variable domain, completed using reference TRBV2 and TRBJ2-4, is EPEVTQTPSHQVTQMGQEVILRCVPISNHLYFYWYRQILGQKVEFLVSFYNNEISEKSEIFDDQFSVERPDGSNFTLKIRSTKLEDSAMYFCASSTDRGPVDIQYFGAGTRLSVL.

The V call is TRBV5-1, the J call TRBJ1-2, with 8 bases fitting TRBD1. The germline V gene has CDR1 SGHRS and CDR2 YFSETQ. This CDR3 has 18 residues. Losses at the gene ends were 0 bases for V and 5 bases for J; bases not matched to a gene: 15. The chain's CDR3 is CASSLGRSGDRRKYGYTF. The CDR3 nucleotides are TGCGCCAGCAGCTTGGGTCGGTCGGGGGACAGGAGAAAATATGGCTACACCTTC. Using reference TRBV5-1 and TRBJ1-2 for the parts outside the CDR3, the full variable domain is KAGVTQTPRYLIKTRGQQVTLSCSPISGHRSVSWYQQTPGQGLQFLFEYFSETQRNKGNFPGRFSGRQFSNSRSEMNVSTLELGDSALYLCASSLGRSGDRRKYGYTFGSGTRLTVV.

This clonotype has only a few counts. V usage is TRBV28 and J usage is TRBJ1-6; D may be TRBD1 (5 bases). This CDR3 is built from 15 residues. Trimming removed 3 bases at V and 2 bases at J, with 8 bases between. CDR1 and CDR2 (germline): MDHEN, SYDVKM. The CDR3 DNA reads TGTGCCAGCAGTTTGCGGGGCCCCTATAATTCACCCCTCCACTTT. This sequence encodes CASSLRGPYNSPLHF.

J is TRBJ2-7 and V is TRBV19; D uncertain. Trimming removed 5 bases from V and 4 bases from J, with 12 bases in between. The CDR3 is 13 amino acids. The germline V gene has CDR1 LNHDA and CDR2 SQIVND (reference sequence). Here the CDR3 reads CASSSFDDYEQYF. Written as DNA, the CDR3 is TGTGCCAGTAGTTCATTTGATGATTACGAGCAGTACTTC.

The rearrangement uses TRBV10-3 and TRBJ2-3; tentatively, D is TRBD2 (8 bases). Germline lookup yields CDR1 ENHRY and CDR2 SYGVKD. This CDR3 has 17 residues. Trimming shortened V by 0 bases and J by 4 bases, and 17 bases separated the two germline ends. The CDR3 DNA sequence: TGTGCCATCAGTGAGTCGACAGGGACTAGTTCCCCAGATACGCAGTATTTT. This sequence encodes CAISESTGTSSPDTQYF.

The chain employs TRBV27 and TRBJ2-2, with unresolved D. The V and J ends lost 2 bases and 4 bases respectively, with 11 bases between them. The germline V gene encodes CDR1 MNHEY and CDR2 SMNVEV (reference sequence). CDR3 length: 15 amino acids. CDR3 sequence reads: CASSLVGPVTGELFF. The CDR3 region has the DNA TGTGCCAGCAGTTTAGTAGGACCAGTCACCGGGGAGCTGTTTTTT.

This clonotype was counted many times. J is TRBJ2-3 and V is TRBV7-2, with a possible D match to TRBD1 (6 bases). Germline V lookup: CDR1 SGHTA, CDR2 FQGNSA. The CDR3 is 14 amino acids. The V end was cut by 4 bases, the J end by 3 bases, with 11 bases between. CDR3 loop: CASSYTTGTDTQYF. For the CDR3, the DNA is TGTGCCAGCAGCTATACCACAGGGACAGATACGCAGTATTTT.

J is TRBJ2-3 and V is TRBV2, with no clear D. Trimming removed 0 bases at V and 2 bases at J, with 9 bases between. There are 15 residues in the CDR3. Germline-derived CDR1 and CDR2 are SNHLY and FYNNEI. CDR3 DNA: TGTGCCAGCAGTGAAGCGGTCAAAACCACAGATACGCAGTATTTT. Its translation is CASSEAVKTTDTQYF. The whole variable domain, filled in from reference TRBV2 and TRBJ2-3, reads EPEVTQTPSHQVTQMGQEVILRCVPISNHLYFYWYRQILGQKVEFLVSFYNNEISEKSEIFDDQFSVERPDGSNFTLKIRSTKLEDSAMYFCASSEAVKTTDTQYFGPGTRLTVL.

This clonotype was detected only a few times. The chain uses TRBV4-1 and TRBJ2-7; D call uncertain. Looked up from germline, CDR1 is MGHRA and CDR2 is YSYEKL. The CDR3 has 15 amino acids. V lost 0 bases and J lost 5, with 14 bases in between. The CDR3 DNA is TGCGCCAGCAGCCAAGATGAGACTTGGGCCCACGAGCAGTACTTC. Amino acids: CASSQDETWAHEQYF.

This clonotype was detected a few times. The genes are TRBV12-3 or TRBV12-4 and TRBJ1-1, with a tentative D call TRBD1 (5 bases). This CDR3 has 14 amino acids. V was pared by 1 base and J by 5 bases, with 11 bases between. The CDR3 DNA follows: TGTGCCAGCAGTTTAGTGGGAGGGGAGACTGAAGCTTTCTTT. Translated: CASSLVGGETEAFF.

The CDR3 here is CASIQSGTSGTETQYF. CDR3 DNA: TGTGCCAGCATCCAATCGGGGACTAGCGGGACAGAGACCCAGTACTTC. The V and J genes are TRBV28 and TRBJ2-5; 13 bases align to TRBD2. Germline V lookup: CDR1 MDHEN, CDR2 SYDVKM. The junction had 9 bases not matched to a gene; V was cut back by 7 bases and J by 4 bases. This CDR3 contains 16 residues.

The genes are TRBV19 and TRBJ1-5, with D hard to call. The V end lost 2 bases, the J end lost 0 bases, and 8 bases lay between the germline ends. CDR1 and CDR2 from the germline V gene are LNHDA and SQIVND (reference sequence). The CDR3 is made up of 15 amino acids. CDR3 amino acids: CASSILGRSNQPQHF. The CDR3 DNA sequence: TGTGCCAGTAGTATACTAGGGCGTAGCAATCAGCCCCAGCATTTT.